The entry below describes one T cell receptor beta chain. The protocol was immunoSEQ multiplex PCR, while the TCRdb copy is restricted to in-frame clones and leaves out a portion. This repertoire shows around 20,000 clones, around nine tenths found once; its top ten account for around 6.1%. This CDR3 has 15 residues. Deletions cut 1 base from V and 0 bases from J, with 9 bases between. CDR1 is SGHVS and CDR2 is FQNEAQ in the germline V gene. This sample is part of a study of lymphopenia after photon versus proton radiotherapy. V gene TRBV7-8 combines with J gene TRBJ1-1; D is possibly TRBD1 (5 bases). The sequence came from a man in his 60s with pancreatic cancer. The input for sequencing was peripheral blood, taken from a patient treated with photon-based radiotherapy. The CDR3 sequence is CASSLGAGMNTEAFF. The CDR3 region has the DNA TGTGCCAGCAGCTTAGGGGCAGGGATGAACACTGAAGCTTTCTTT.